The 21 T cell receptor beta chains given below trace back to one sample, sequenced in a study of T cells in Graves' hyperthyroidism and ophthalmopathy. TCR beta CDR3 regions were amplified from RNA. Using the HTBI primer set, a first-round RT-PCR was run on the TCR CDR3. Each CDR3 protein is one row after TCRdb ran MiXCR on the multiplex PCR reads. The sample yields fewer than 450,000 distinct CDR3 sequences, approximately 17% seen once. The sequenced sample consisted of blood. These TCRs come from a man between 18 and 29 years old with Graves' ophthalmopathy.

This clonotype was counted many times. The chain links TRBV3-1 to TRBJ2-3; D is undetermined. V dropped 0 bases and J dropped 4 bases, with 11 bases sitting between them. Germline lookup yields CDR1 LGHDT and CDR2 YNNKEL (reference sequence). The CDR3 loop spans 15 amino acids. This CDR3 is CASSQETEASDTQYF. CDR3 nucleotides: TGTGCCAGCAGCCAAGAAACAGAGGCTTCAGATACGCAGTATTTT.

The chain combines TRBV7-3 with TRBJ2-2, with 9 bases matching TRBD1. Germline trimming cut 8 bases from V and 7 bases from J; bases unmatched to any gene: 8. Germline assignment: CDR1 SGHTA and CDR2 FQGTGA. The CDR3 contains 14 residues. CDR3 loop: CASRGQGDGGELFF. Written as DNA, the CDR3 is TGTGCCAGCCGGGGACAGGGTGACGGCGGGGAGCTGTTTTTT.

The sample holds many counts of this clonotype. This chain uses TRBV6-1 with TRBJ1-5; 8 nucleotides line up with TRBD1. Germline V gene sequence: CDR1 MNHNS, CDR2 SASEGT. V lost 3 bases to trimming and J lost 1 base; unmatched junction nucleotides: 5. CDR3 length equals 16 residues. The CDR3 nucleotides are TGTGCCAGCAGTGAGGAGACAGGGGCAAGCAATCAGCCCCAGCATTTT. It is translated as CASSEETGASNQPQHF.

Worth noting for this clonotype: A read error may be the cause here, since a much bigger clone is one base away. The chain uses TRBV7-2 and TRBJ2-3, with a weak D call TRBD2 (5 bases). The CDR3 sequence is 16 residues long. Per germline, CDR1 SGHTA and CDR2 FQGNSA. CDR3 nucleotide sequence: TGTGCCAGCAGCCCCTCTCGACGAGCGGCCACAGATACGCCGTATTTT. Translated: CASSPSRRAATDTPYF.

The V gene is TRBV24-1, the J gene TRBJ2-3; 7 positions match TRBD1. This CDR3 comprises 15 residues. CDR1 is KGHDR, CDR2 SFDVKD, per germline. V was pared by 5 bases and J by 6 bases, with 10 bases of the junction left unmatched. CDR3 in amino acids: CATSGSGQGEDTQYF. CDR3 in DNA: TGTGCCACCAGTGGTTCGGGTCAGGGGGAGGATACGCAGTATTTT.

This clonotype was picked up a small number of times. The V and J genes are TRBV4-1 and TRBJ2-1; TRBD2 might be the D (6 bases). The CDR3 spans 15 residues. V was clipped by 5 bases and J by 0 bases, with 11 bases between them. Germline V gene data show CDR1 as MGHRA and CDR2 as YSYEKL. This CDR3 reads CASSVGSSSYNEQFF. The CDR3 nucleotides are TGCGCCAGCAGCGTCGGGAGCAGCTCCTACAATGAGCAGTTCTTC.

This clonotype occurred many times. The rearrangement uses TRBV3-1 and TRBJ2-3; D unresolved. This CDR3 has 14 residues. Germline lookup yields CDR1 LGHDT and CDR2 YNNKEL (reference sequence). The V and J ends lost 6 bases and 1 base respectively, with 11 bases between them. CDR3 sequence reads: CASSHSDGTDTQYF. The CDR3 DNA follows: TGTGCCAGCAGTCATTCCGACGGCACAGATACGCAGTATTTT.

This clonotype was seen ten or more times. CDR3 nucleotides: TGTGCCAGCAGCATAACCCCGGACAGCATGAACACTGAAGCTTTCTTT. It encodes CASSITPDSMNTEAFF. The chain is built from TRBV5-5 and TRBJ1-1; perhaps TRBD1 as D (6 bases). Looked up from germline, CDR1 is SGHKS and CDR2 is YYEKEE (reference sequence). Deletions cut 4 bases from V and 0 bases from J, with 16 bases between. This CDR3 region has 16 residues.

This chain connects TRBV5-4 to TRBJ1-1, with TRBD1 identical over 7 bases. V was clipped by 4 bases and J by 11 bases; unmatched bases: 8. The CDR3 extends over 12 amino acids. Germline V gene data show CDR1 as SGHNT and CDR2 as YYREEE (reference sequence). CDR3 sequence: CASSRPGQLAFF. CDR3 in DNA: TGTGCCAGCAGCCGACCGGGACAGTTGGCTTTCTTT.

This clonotype was picked up many times. The genes are TRBV2 and TRBJ1-1; 12 positions agree with TRBD1. The CDR3 sequence is 15 residues long. Trimming took 6 bases from V and 11 from J; bases not matched to a gene: 13. Germline V gene lookup returns CDR1 SNHLY and CDR2 FYNNEI. The CDR3 is CASREGQGALMEAFF. The CDR3 bases are TGTGCCAGCAGGGAGGGACAGGGGGCGCTTATGGAGGCTTTCTTT.

In its sample, this clonotype was seen many times. CDR3 protein: CASSVFWEHGYTF. CDR3 sequence (DNA): TGTGCCAGCAGCGTCTTTTGGGAGCATGGCTACACCTTC. The rearrangement links TRBV7-8 to TRBJ1-2; D not resolved. CDR1 and CDR2 from the germline V gene are SGHVS and FQNEAQ. The CDR3 contains 13 residues. Trimming took off 5 bases at V and 6 bases at J, with 13 bases between the two ends. The whole variable domain, remainder taken from reference TRBV7-8 and TRBJ1-2, is GAGVSQSPRYKVAKRGQDVALRCDPISGHVSLFWYQQALGQGPEFLTYFQNEAQLDKSGLPSDRFFAERPEGSVSTLKIQRTQQEDSAVYLCASSVFWEHGYTFGSGTRLTVV.

This clonotype was found many times. V is TRBV6-1 and J is TRBJ2-7; perhaps TRBD2 as D (5 bases). The V gene's germline CDR1 is MNHNS and CDR2 SASEGT. V lost 6 bases and J 2 bases, leaving 17 bases between the germline ends. This CDR3 has 15 residues. In nucleotides, the CDR3 is TGTGCCAGCAGCGAATTCCTGGACGGGACCTACGAGCAGTACTTC. The encoded protein is CASSEFLDGTYEQYF.

V is TRBV16 and J is TRBJ2-3; D is perhaps TRBD2 (6 bases). The V end was cut by 4 bases, the J end by 6 bases, with 17 bases between. CDR1 is KGHSY, CDR2 FQNENV, per germline. The CDR3 is 15 residues long. Here the CDR3 reads CASSPGVGGADTQYF. For the CDR3, the DNA is TGTGCCAGCAGCCCCGGCGTCGGAGGGGCGGATACGCAGTATTTT.

This clonotype was detected many times. In DNA form, the CDR3 reads TGTGCCAGCAGCTTCTCGGCGGGGGGGGGGGAGACCCAGTACTTC. It specifies CASSFSAGGGETQYF. The chain combines TRBV7-8 with TRBJ2-5; 9 bases map to TRBD2. This CDR3 has 15 residues. Germline V lookup: CDR1 SGHVS, CDR2 FQNEAQ. The V gene end was trimmed by 3 bases and the J gene end by 5 bases; junction bases not matched to a gene: 7.

In this sample, this clonotype turned up many times. The gene calls are TRBV28 and TRBJ1-2, with a tentative D call TRBD1 (6 bases). V was cut by 4 bases and J by 4 bases, with 28 bases left in between. From germline, CDR1 is MDHEN and CDR2 SYDVKM. The CDR3 runs to 19 residues. DNA for the CDR3: TGTGCCAGCAGTTCACCGGGGGCGGACGATAAACTTGGCCGCTATGGCTACACCTTC. Translating gives CASSSPGADDKLGRYGYTF.

The chain uses TRBV3-1 and TRBJ1-5, with no clear D. Germline V gene sequence: CDR1 LGHDT, CDR2 YNNKEL (reference sequence). CDR3 length: 16 residues. The V end was cut by 3 bases, the J end by 0 bases, with 12 bases between. The CDR3 protein is CASSQDGTISNQPQHF. CDR3 bases: TGTGCCAGCAGCCAGGACGGTACCATTAGCAATCAGCCCCAGCATTTT.

This clonotype was observed many times. This sequence joins TRBV20-1 and TRBJ2-5, with 14 bases identical to TRBD2. The CDR3 spans 15 residues. Losses at the gene ends were 5 bases for V and 4 bases for J; bases not matched to a gene: 6. Germline values: CDR1 DFQATT, CDR2 SNEGSKA (reference sequence). The CDR3 DNA follows: TGCAGTGCTCCGACCGGGACTAGCGGGGGAGAGACCCAGTACTTC. Amino acid sequence: CSAPTGTSGGETQYF.

In this sample, this clonotype turned up many times. CDR3 sequence: CATSRDPANYGYTF. The CDR3 DNA follows: TGTGCCACCAGCAGAGACCCAGCTAACTATGGCTACACCTTC. The V gene is TRBV15, the J gene TRBJ1-2; no reliable D call. V lost 0 bases and J 0 bases, leaving 5 bases between the germline ends. The CDR3 length is 14 residues. Germline CDR1 reads LNHNV; CDR2 reads YYDKDF (reference sequence).

The CDR3 loop reads CASSFSGTGYNEQFF. The CDR3 DNA is TGTGCCAGCAGCTTTTCAGGGACAGGGTACAATGAGCAGTTCTTC. The V call is TRBV5-6, the J call TRBJ2-1; 9 nucleotides agree with TRBD1. Germline-derived CDR1 and CDR2 are SGHDT and YYEEEE. With 2 bases clipped from V and 4 bases from J, the junction kept 4 bases outside the gene matches. This CDR3 comprises 15 residues.

The rearrangement uses TRBV4-1 and TRBJ2-1, with 13 bases that match TRBD2. J gave up 10 bases and V 0 bases, and 6 bases lay outside the gene matches. Germline loops: CDR1 MGHRA, CDR2 YSYEKL. This CDR3 has 16 residues. Written as DNA, the CDR3 is TGCGCCAGCAGCCAAGATCGCGGGACTAGCGGGGCCGAGCAGTTCTTC. Protein: CASSQDRGTSGAEQFF.

In its sample, this clonotype was seen many times. V usage is TRBV3-1 and J usage is TRBJ1-2, with unresolved D. Germline CDR1 and CDR2: LGHDT and YNNKEL (reference sequence). V lost 0 bases to trimming and J lost 6 bases, with 14 bases between them. This CDR3 region has 15 residues. CDR3 amino acids: CASSQDYVGSDGYTF. CDR3 sequence (DNA): TGTGCCAGCAGCCAAGATTATGTAGGGTCAGATGGCTACACCTTC.